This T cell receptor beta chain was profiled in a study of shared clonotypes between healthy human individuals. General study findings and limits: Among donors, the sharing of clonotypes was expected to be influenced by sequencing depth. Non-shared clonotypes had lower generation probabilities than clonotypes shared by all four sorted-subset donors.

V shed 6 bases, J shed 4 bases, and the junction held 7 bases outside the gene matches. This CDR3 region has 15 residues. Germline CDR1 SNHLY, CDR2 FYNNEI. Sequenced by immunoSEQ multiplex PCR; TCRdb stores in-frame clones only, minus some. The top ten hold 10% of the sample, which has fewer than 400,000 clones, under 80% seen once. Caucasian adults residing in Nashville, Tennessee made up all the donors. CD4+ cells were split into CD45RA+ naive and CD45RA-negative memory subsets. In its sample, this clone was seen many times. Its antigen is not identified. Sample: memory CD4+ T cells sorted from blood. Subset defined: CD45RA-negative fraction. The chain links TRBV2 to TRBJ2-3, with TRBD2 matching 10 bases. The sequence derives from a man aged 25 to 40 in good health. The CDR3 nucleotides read TGTGCCAGCAGGGAGGGGCTAGCGGGAGCAGATACGCAGTATTTT. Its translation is CASREGLAGADTQYF. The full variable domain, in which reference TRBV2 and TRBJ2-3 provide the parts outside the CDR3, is EPEVTQTPSHQVTQMGQEVILRCVPISNHLYFYWYRQILGQKVEFLVSFYNNEISEKSEIFDDQFSVERPDGSNFTLKIRSTKLEDSAMYFCASREGLAGADTQYFGPGTRLTVL.